A selection of T cell receptor beta chains follows, all from one sample in a study of T cell repertoires in aging, cancer and after chemotherapy. TCRdb independently ran MiXCR on the multiplex PCR reads; one entry per CDR3 protein. Seen here are more than 15,000 distinct CDR3 sequences, 40% to 55% observed once, and the top ten hold roughly a tenth. The sample taken for sequencing was blood. The receptors derive from a human donor in good health. Each CDR3 is given with its conserved first and last residue. A D gene is named only where the DNA matches it firmly. The listing skips clone size in some rows; elsewhere it reads once, few, many or a size class.

>TRBV6-1|TRBJ2-3|-|-
CASSESFGSTDTQYF
TGTGCCAGCAGTGAATCGTTCGGCAGCACAGATACGCAGTATTTT
>TRBV19|TRBJ2-1|few|TRBD1
CASSPDRGNEQFF
TGTGCCAGTAGTCCCGACAGGGGAAATGAGCAGTTCTTC
>TRBV12-3/TRBV12-4|TRBJ1-4|-|TRBD1
CASSPGGLSEKLFF
TGTGCCAGCAGCCCAGGGGGGTTGAGCGAAAAACTGTTTTTT
>TRBV27|TRBJ2-5|-|TRBD1
CASSYRGFGTQYF
TGTGCCAGTTCATACAGGGGGTTTGGGACCCAGTACTTC
>TRBV6-2/TRBV6-3|TRBJ1-6|-|-
CPHAWTPLHF
TGTCCCCACGCGTGGACACCCCTCCACTTT
>TRBV7-2|TRBJ2-3|-|TRBD1
CASSPTQGADTQYF
TGTGCCAGCAGCCCTACCCAGGGGGCCGATACGCAGTATTTT
>TRBV6-2/TRBV6-3|TRBJ1-5|-|-
CASSYRGVGQPQHF
TGTGCCAGCAGTTATAGGGGGGTCGGGCAGCCCCAGCATTTT
>TRBV18|TRBJ2-3|-|TRBD2
CASSPLAGPTDPQYF
TGTGCCAGCTCGCCCCTAGCGGGTCCCACAGACCCGCAGTATTTT
>TRBV30|TRBJ2-5|once|-
CAWKMGVRSQETQYF
TGTGCCTGGAAGATGGGGGTAAGGTCTCAAGAGACCCAGTACTTC
>TRBV19|TRBJ1-5|-|-
CASSWGGRGQPQHF
TGTGCCAGTAGTTGGGGGGGCAGGGGTCAGCCCCAGCATTTT
>TRBV12-3/TRBV12-4|TRBJ1-4|few|-
CASTFGGSFSTNEKLFF
TGTGCCAGCACCTTCGGAGGCTCATTTTCAACTAATGAAAAACTGTTTTTT
>TRBV15|TRBJ1-2|-|TRBD1
CATSMDRGYRANYGYTF
TGTGCCACCAGCATGGACAGGGGTTATCGCGCGAACTATGGCTACACCTTC
>TRBV27|TRBJ2-7|-|-
CASSLFEGSHEQYF
TGTGCCAGCAGTTTATTCGAAGGGAGCCACGAGCAGTACTTC
>TRBV29-1|TRBJ1-5|-|-
CSVDTGRDQPQHF
TGCAGCGTGGATACAGGGCGGGATCAGCCCCAGCATTTT
>TRBV29-1|TRBJ1-2|once|TRBD1
CGVEAQGAGGYTF
TGCGGCGTTGAGGCTCAGGGGGCGGGTGGCTACACCTTC
>TRBV27|TRBJ1-6|-|TRBD1
CASSLGVQGATPLHF
TGTGCCAGCAGTTTAGGGGTACAGGGGGCCACACCCCTCCACTTT
>TRBV29-1|TRBJ2-4|-|-
CSVGWGPGTKNIQYF
TGCAGCGTTGGTTGGGGGCCCGGGACCAAAAACATTCAGTACTTC
>TRBV6-5|TRBJ2-1|-|-
CASSGEDYNEQFF
TGTGCCAGCAGCGGCGAAGATTACAATGAGCAGTTCTTC
>TRBV6-5|TRBJ2-6|few|-
CASSYAGQSFSGANVLTF
TGTGCCAGCAGTTACGCGGGACAGAGCTTCTCTGGGGCCAACGTCCTGACTTTC
>TRBV27|TRBJ2-6|-|-
CASSREPSGANVLTF
TGTGCCAGCAGCCGAGAGCCCTCTGGGGCCAACGTCCTGACTTTC
>TRBV19|TRBJ1-1|few|-
CASSIGGQVEAFF
TGTGCCAGTAGTATCGGGGGGCAGGTTGAAGCTTTCTTT
>TRBV5-4|TRBJ2-5|-|TRBD1
CATGTVGETKYF
TGTGCCACCGGGACAGTCGGAGAGACCAAGTACTTC
>TRBV6-1|TRBJ2-1|few|TRBD2
CASRISGRASEQFF
TGTGCCAGCAGGATTAGCGGGAGGGCCAGTGAGCAGTTCTTC
>TRBV6-1|TRBJ2-2|-|-
CASSEGVDTGELFF
TGTGCCAGCAGTGAAGGGGTGGACACCGGGGAGCTGTTTTTT
>TRBV29-1|TRBJ2-3|medium-sized|TRBD2
CSVEAGGTDTQYF
TGCAGCGTTGAAGCGGGAGGTACAGATACGCAGTATTTT
>TRBV11-1|TRBJ2-5|-|TRBD2
CASSSSGSYQETQYF
TGTGCCAGCAGTTCGAGCGGGAGCTACCAAGAGACCCAGTACTTC
>TRBV5-1|TRBJ2-5|-|-
CASNLVESETQYF
TGTGCCAGCAATTTGGTGGAGTCGGAGACCCAGTACTTC
>TRBV6-5|TRBJ1-5|-|TRBD1
CASSEAYRGLDQPQHF
TGTGCCAGCAGTGAAGCATACAGGGGGCTGGATCAGCCCCAGCATTTT
>TRBV24-1|TRBJ2-1|-|-
CATSVAGGNEQFF
TGTGCCACCAGTGTGGCCGGGGGCAATGAGCAGTTCTTC